Listed below are T cell receptor beta chains from one sample, sequenced in a study of radiation and T cells in renal cell carcinoma. Some clones are missing from TCRdb's copy, which holds only in-frame ones; the method was immunoSEQ multiplex PCR. This table holds around 64,000 clones, 70% to 80% found once. The sequencing used blood, collected from a patient whose treatment included radiotherapy and nephrectomy. The receptors were sampled from a man in his fifties or sixties with renal cell carcinoma. Each CDR3 is given with its conserved first and last residue. The D gene is left open where the match is weak. Size tells how often a clone was seen (once, few, many) or the class of an expanded clone, and some rows leave it out.

D gene	V gene	clone size	J gene	CDR3 DNA	CDR3 protein
TRBD1	TRBV7-9	-	TRBJ2-2	TGTGCCAGCAGATGGACAGGGAGCACCGGGGAGCTGTTTTTT	CASRWTGSTGELFF
TRBD2	TRBV6-6	-	TRBJ2-5	TGTGCCAGCAGTGACCGACTAGCGGGGCAAGAGACCCAGTACTTC	CASSDRLAGQETQYF
-	TRBV28	-	TRBJ1-2	TGTGCCAGCAGTCGGAAAGGGACCTATGGCTACACCTTC	CASSRKGTYGYTF
TRBD1	TRBV5-1	-	TRBJ2-7	TGCGCCAGCAGCTTGGCCGACAGGGGAGAATACGAGCAGTACTTC	CASSLADRGEYEQYF
-	TRBV6-5	-	TRBJ1-2	TGTGCCAGCAGTTACCGGGGGGTTGATGGCTACACCTTC	CASSYRGVDGYTF
-	TRBV4-3	-	TRBJ2-5	TGCGCCAGCAGCCATTCCAGCCAAGAGACCCAGTACTTC	CASSHSSQETQYF
TRBD1	TRBV6-5	-	TRBJ1-5	TGTGCCAGCAGTCTTACAGGGGGCCAGCCCCAGCATTTT	CASSLTGGQPQHF
-	TRBV10-3	-	TRBJ2-1	TGTGCCATCAGTGAGGTCGGGCTCAATGAGCAGTTCTTC	CAISEVGLNEQFF
-	TRBV10-1	-	TRBJ2-1	TGCGCCAGCAGTAGTCAGGGGCTGTACAATGAGCAGTTCTTC	CASSSQGLYNEQFF
TRBD2	TRBV19	-	TRBJ2-3	TGTGCCAGTAGCGGTCGGACTAGCGGGGAAACAGATACGCAGTATTTT	CASSGRTSGETDTQYF
-	TRBV28	-	TRBJ2-7	TGTGCCAGCAGTCCGGCGTACTACGAGCAGTACTTC	CASSPAYYEQYF
-	TRBV11-1	once	TRBJ1-2	TGTGCCAGCAGCGAGGCTGGAAAGACCTATGGCTACACCTTC	CASSEAGKTYGYTF
-	TRBV4-3	-	TRBJ1-2	TGCGCCAGCAGCCAAGGTTTCTTGAACTATGGCTACACCTTC	CASSQGFLNYGYTF
TRBD1	TRBV10-1	-	TRBJ2-2	TGCGCCAGCAGTGAGTTGGGACAGGGAGGCACCGGGGAGCTGTTTTTT	CASSELGQGGTGELFF
-	TRBV5-4	-	TRBJ1-2	TGTGCCAGCAGTCCCCCCGACGGGTATGGCTACACCTTC	CASSPPDGYGYTF